These 12 T cell receptor beta chains were sequenced from one sample in a study of blood T cell repertoires in COVID-19. Assay: immunoSEQ multiplex PCR; the TCRdb copy retains only in-frame clones and omits some. In the table there are 52,000 or so clones, over 80% of which are singletons. Sequencing was done on a sample of peripheral blood. All receptors derive from a man between 40 and 49 years old with COVID-19, enrolled during active disease.

J is TRBJ2-3 and V is TRBV19; D is uncertain. This CDR3 has 13 residues. In germline, CDR1 is LNHDA, CDR2 SQIVND (reference sequence). V was shortened by 6 bases and J by 5 bases, with 12 bases between the two germline ends. The CDR3 sequence: CASRRSSLDTQYF. CDR3 nucleotides: TGTGCCAGTAGGCGGTCCAGTCTAGATACGCAGTATTTT. The entire variable domain, with the rest obtained from reference TRBV19 and TRBJ2-3, is as follows: DGGITQSPKYLFRKEGQNVTLSCEQNLNHDAMYWYRQDPGQGLRLIYYSQIVNDFQKGDIAEGYSVSREKKESFPLTVTSAQKNPTAFYLCASRRSSLDTQYFGPGTRLTVL.

The J gene is TRBJ1-1, the V gene TRBV10-3; D ambiguous. Trimming left V 7 bases short and J 1 base short, with 13 bases between. The CDR3 covers 14 residues. Germline V gene data show CDR1 as ENHRY and CDR2 as SYGVKD. As DNA, the CDR3 is TGTGCCATCACGTCTCCAGGCGCGAACACTGAAGCTTTCTTT. Translating it yields CAITSPGANTEAFF.

The V call is TRBV9, the J call TRBJ2-5, with D possibly TRBD1 on 6 matching bases. From germline, CDR1 is SGDLS and CDR2 YYNGEE. The V and J ends lost 5 bases and 1 base respectively, with 9 bases between them. The CDR3 contains 13 residues. CDR3 coding DNA: TGTGCCAGCAGTGGGACACTCCAAGAGACCCAGTACTTC. Translation: CASSGTLQETQYF.

This sequence joins TRBV3-1 (or the pseudogene TRBV3-2) and TRBJ2-7; weak D call: TRBD1 (6 bases). CDR3 length: 13 residues. Germline V gives CDR1 LGHDT, CDR2 YNNKEL (reference sequence). V was trimmed by 6 bases and J by 3 bases, leaving 12 bases between them. The CDR3 loop reads CASRMTGFYEQYF. CDR3 bases: TGTGCCAGCAGGATGACAGGTTTCTACGAGCAGTACTTC.

V and J are TRBV18 and TRBJ2-7, with D possibly being TRBD2 (6 bases). Trimming took 3 bases from V and 5 from J, leaving 11 bases between them. The CDR3 spans 13 residues. Germline V gene data show CDR1 as KGHSH and CDR2 as LQKENI. The chain's CDR3 is CASSPPGEDEQYF. Here the CDR3 DNA reads TGTGCCAGCTCACCCCCGGGGGAGGACGAGCAGTACTTC.

The V gene is TRBV28, the J gene TRBJ2-7; TRBD1 agrees at 9 bases. This CDR3 has 16 residues. CDR1 and CDR2 (germline): MDHEN, SYDVKM. The V gene end was trimmed by 6 bases and the J gene end by 0 bases; junction bases not matched to a gene: 9. CDR3 DNA: TGTGCCAGCAGGGTGACCGGGACAGGGCCCTCCTACGAGCAGTACTTC. It encodes CASRVTGTGPSYEQYF.

The V call is TRBV19, the J call TRBJ2-5; possible D gene TRBD1, 5 bases. In germline, CDR1 is LNHDA, CDR2 SQIVND (reference sequence). The CDR3 consists of 12 residues. Trimming took 5 bases from V and 5 from J, leaving 9 bases between them. The CDR3 DNA reads TGTGCCAGTAGTCCAGGGCGGGAGACCCAGTACTTC. The encoded protein is CASSPGRETQYF.

This chain links TRBV6-5 with TRBJ1-1; a weak D match, TRBD1 (6 bases). V dropped 2 bases and J dropped 0 bases, with 13 bases sitting between them. The germline gives CDR1 MNHEY, CDR2 SVGAGI. The CDR3 length is 16 residues. The CDR3 coding sequence is TGTGCCAGCAGTTACGGGCAGGGGTTGGTGAACACTGAAGCTTTCTTT. It codes for CASSYGQGLVNTEAFF.

This clone was seen only a few times. The chain employs TRBV3-1 (or the pseudogene TRBV3-2) and TRBJ2-3, with no clear D. The CDR3 spans 13 residues. Germline V gives CDR1 LGHDT, CDR2 YNNKEL (reference sequence). V dropped 6 bases and J dropped 5 bases, with 12 bases sitting between them. Here the CDR3 DNA reads TGTGCCAGCAGTCTTGGAAGAGGAGATACGCAGTATTTT. Protein sequence: CASSLGRGDTQYF.

The genes are TRBV7-9 and TRBJ2-5, with D possibly matching TRBD2 (6 bases). CDR1 and CDR2 (germline): SEHNR, FQNEAQ (reference sequence). Between the trimmed V and J ends, which lost 5 bases and 4 bases, there was a span of 14 bases. The CDR3 consists of 14 residues. The CDR3 bases are TGTGCCAGCAGCGGACCGGGAGAACCAGAGACCCAGTACTTC. This translates into CASSGPGEPETQYF.

The CDR3 DNA sequence: TGTGCCAGCAGACCGGCGGACTATAATTCACCCCTCCACTTT. Protein sequence: CASRPADYNSPLHF. The V call is TRBV28, the J call TRBJ1-6, with D unclear. Per the germline V gene, CDR1 is MDHEN and CDR2 is SYDVKM. Trimming took off 6 bases at V and 3 bases at J, with 9 bases between the two ends. The CDR3 contains 14 residues.

The chain has TRBV4-1 and TRBJ1-1, with TRBD1 matching 11 bases. The ends lost 5 bases at V and 4 bases at J; junction bases unmatched: 6. The CDR3 covers 15 residues. Looked up from germline, CDR1 is MGHRA and CDR2 is YSYEKL. CDR3 bases: TGCGCCAGCAGCACCGGGGGGACAGGGGGCACTGAAGCTTTCTTT. Protein: CASSTGGTGGTEAFF.